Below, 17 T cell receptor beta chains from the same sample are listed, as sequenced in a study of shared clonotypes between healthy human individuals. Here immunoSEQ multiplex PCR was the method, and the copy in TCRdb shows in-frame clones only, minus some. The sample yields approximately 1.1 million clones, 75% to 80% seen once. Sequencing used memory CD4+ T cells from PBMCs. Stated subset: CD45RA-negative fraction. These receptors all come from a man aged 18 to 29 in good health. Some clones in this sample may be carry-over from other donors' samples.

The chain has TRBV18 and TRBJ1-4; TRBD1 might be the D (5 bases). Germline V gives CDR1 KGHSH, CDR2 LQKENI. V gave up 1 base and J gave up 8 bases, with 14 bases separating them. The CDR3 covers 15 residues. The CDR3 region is CASSPRQARGEKLFF. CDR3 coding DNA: TGTGCCAGCTCACCACGGCAGGCGCGGGGGGAAAAACTGTTTTTT. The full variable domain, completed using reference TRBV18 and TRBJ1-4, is NAGVMQNPRHLVRRRGQEARLRCSPMKGHSHVYWYRQLPEEGLKFMVYLQKENIIDESGMPKERFSAEFPKEGPSILRIQQVVRGDSAAYFCASSPRQARGEKLFFGSGTQLSVL.

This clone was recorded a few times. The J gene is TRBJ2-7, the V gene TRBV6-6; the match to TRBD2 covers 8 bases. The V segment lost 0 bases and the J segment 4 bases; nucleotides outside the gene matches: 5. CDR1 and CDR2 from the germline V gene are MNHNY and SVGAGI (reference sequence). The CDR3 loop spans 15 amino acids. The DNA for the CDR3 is TGTGCCAGCAGTTACTCGGGGACTAGTGATTACGAGCAGTACTTC. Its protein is CASSYSGTSDYEQYF.

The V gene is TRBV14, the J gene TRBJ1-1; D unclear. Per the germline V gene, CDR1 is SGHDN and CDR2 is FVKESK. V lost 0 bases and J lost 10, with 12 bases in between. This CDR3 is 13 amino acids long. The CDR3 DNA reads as TGTGCCAGCAGCCAAGATCAACGGCGACTAGCTTTCTTT. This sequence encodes CASSQDQRRLAFF.

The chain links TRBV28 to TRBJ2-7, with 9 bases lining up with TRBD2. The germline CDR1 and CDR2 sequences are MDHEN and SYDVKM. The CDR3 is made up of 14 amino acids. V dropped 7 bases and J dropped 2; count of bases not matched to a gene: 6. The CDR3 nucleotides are TGTGCCAGCACGCTAGCGGGATTCACCTACGAGCAGTACTTC. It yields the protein CASTLAGFTYEQYF.

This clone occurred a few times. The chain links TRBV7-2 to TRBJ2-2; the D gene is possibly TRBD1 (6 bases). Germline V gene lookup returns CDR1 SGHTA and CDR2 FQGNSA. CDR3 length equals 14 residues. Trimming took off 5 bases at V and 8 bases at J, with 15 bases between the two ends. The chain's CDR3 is CASSLKQGAGELFF. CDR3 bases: TGTGCCAGCAGCCTGAAACAGGGTGCAGGGGAGCTGTTTTTT.

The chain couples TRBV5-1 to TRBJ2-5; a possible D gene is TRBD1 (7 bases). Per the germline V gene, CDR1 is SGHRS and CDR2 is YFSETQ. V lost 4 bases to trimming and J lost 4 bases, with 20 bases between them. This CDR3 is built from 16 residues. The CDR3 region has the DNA TGCGCCAGCAGCCCCAGGGGGGACCCCCGAGGAGAGACCCAGTACTTC. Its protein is CASSPRGDPRGETQYF.

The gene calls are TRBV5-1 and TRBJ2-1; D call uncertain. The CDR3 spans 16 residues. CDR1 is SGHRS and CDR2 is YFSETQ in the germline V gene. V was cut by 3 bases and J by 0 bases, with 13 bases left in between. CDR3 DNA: TGCGCCAGCAGCTCCGCCGGCAGCCTCTCCTACAATGAGCAGTTCTTC. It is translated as CASSSAGSLSYNEQFF. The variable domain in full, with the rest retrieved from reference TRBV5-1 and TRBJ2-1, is KAGVTQTPRYLIKTRGQQVTLSCSPISGHRSVSWYQQTPGQGLQFLFEYFSETQRNKGNFPGRFSGRQFSNSRSEMNVSTLELGDSALYLCASSSAGSLSYNEQFFGPGTRLTVL.

The DNA for the CDR3 is TGTGCCAGCAGTAGGACAGGATCGAATGAGCAGTTCTTC. As protein: CASSRTGSNEQFF. The chain combines TRBV11-2 with TRBJ2-1, with TRBD1 matching over 7 bases. The CDR3 loop spans 13 amino acids. The germline V gene has CDR1 SGHAT and CDR2 FQNNGV. J lost 7 bases, V lost 6 bases, and 6 bases had no gene match.

As DNA, the CDR3 is TGCGCCAGCAGCCAACCCACAGGGGCCCCCCACTTT. Translated, it gives CASSQPTGAPHF. V is TRBV4-1 and J is TRBJ1-6; 7 bases are a match to TRBD1. This CDR3 comprises 12 residues. Germline V gives CDR1 MGHRA, CDR2 YSYEKL. The V gene end was trimmed by 2 bases and the J gene end by 18 bases; junction bases not matched to a gene: 7.

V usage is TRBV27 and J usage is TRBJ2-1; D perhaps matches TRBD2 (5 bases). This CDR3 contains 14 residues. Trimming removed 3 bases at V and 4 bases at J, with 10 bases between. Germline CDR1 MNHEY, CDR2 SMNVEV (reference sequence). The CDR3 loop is CASSLIGRYNEQFF. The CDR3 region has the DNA TGTGCCAGCAGTTTGATAGGGAGATACAATGAGCAGTTCTTC.

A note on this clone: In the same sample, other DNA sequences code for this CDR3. CDR3 bases: TGTGCCAGCTCACCACTTTCGGGAGGGGGCTACGAGCAGTACTTC. Translation gives CASSPLSGGGYEQYF. The chain joins TRBV18 to TRBJ2-7, with TRBD2 matching over 8 bases. The CDR3 spans 15 residues. In germline, CDR1 is KGHSH, CDR2 LQKENI. Unmatched junction bases numbered 5, after V lost 1 base and J lost 3 bases.

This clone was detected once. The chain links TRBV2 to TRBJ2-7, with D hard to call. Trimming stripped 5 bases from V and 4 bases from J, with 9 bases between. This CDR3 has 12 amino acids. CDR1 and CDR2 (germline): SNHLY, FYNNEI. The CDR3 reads CASSLRIYEQYF. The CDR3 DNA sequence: TGTGCCAGCAGTCTCCGGATTTACGAGCAGTACTTC.

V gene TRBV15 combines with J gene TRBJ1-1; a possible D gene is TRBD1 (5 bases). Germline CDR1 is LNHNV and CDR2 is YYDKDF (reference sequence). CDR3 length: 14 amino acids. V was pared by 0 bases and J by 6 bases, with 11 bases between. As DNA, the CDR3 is TGTGCCACCAGCAGAGAAGGGGTGGGGGCTGAAGCTTTCTTT. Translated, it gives CATSREGVGAEAFF.

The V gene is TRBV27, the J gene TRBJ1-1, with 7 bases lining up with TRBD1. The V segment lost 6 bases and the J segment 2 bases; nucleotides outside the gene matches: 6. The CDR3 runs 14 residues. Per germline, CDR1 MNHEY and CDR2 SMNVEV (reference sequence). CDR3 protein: CASRAGTVNTEAFF. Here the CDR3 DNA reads TGTGCCAGCAGGGCCGGGACAGTAAACACTGAAGCTTTCTTT.

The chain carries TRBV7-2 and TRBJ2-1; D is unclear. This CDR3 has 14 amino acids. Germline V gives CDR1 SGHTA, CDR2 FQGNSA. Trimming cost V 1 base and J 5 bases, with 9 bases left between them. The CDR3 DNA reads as TGTGCCAGCAGCTTAGGACACGGTCACAATGAGCAGTTCTTC. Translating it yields CASSLGHGHNEQFF.

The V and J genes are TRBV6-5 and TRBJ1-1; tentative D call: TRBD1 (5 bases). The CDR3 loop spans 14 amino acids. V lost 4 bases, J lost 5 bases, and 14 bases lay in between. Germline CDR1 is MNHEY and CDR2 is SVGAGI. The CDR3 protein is CASSSSRVRTEAFF. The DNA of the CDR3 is TGTGCCAGCAGTTCGTCCAGGGTGAGGACTGAAGCTTTCTTT.

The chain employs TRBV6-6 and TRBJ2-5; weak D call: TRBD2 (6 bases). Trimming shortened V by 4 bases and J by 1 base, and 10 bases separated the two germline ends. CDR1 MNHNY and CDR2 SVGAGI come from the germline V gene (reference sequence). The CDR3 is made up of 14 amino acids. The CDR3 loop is CASSFSGPQETQYF. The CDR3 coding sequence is TGTGCCAGCAGTTTTAGCGGCCCCCAAGAGACCCAGTACTTC.